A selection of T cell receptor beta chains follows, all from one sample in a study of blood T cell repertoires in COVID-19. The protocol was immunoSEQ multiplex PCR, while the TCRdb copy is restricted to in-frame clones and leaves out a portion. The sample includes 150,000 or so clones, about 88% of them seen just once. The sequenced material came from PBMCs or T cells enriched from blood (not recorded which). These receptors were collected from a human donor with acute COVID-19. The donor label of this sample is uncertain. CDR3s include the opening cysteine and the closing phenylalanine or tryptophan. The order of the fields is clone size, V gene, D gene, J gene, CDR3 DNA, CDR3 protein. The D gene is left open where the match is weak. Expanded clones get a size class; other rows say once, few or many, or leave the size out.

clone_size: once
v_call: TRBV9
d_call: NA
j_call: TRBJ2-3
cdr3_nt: TGTGCCAGCAGCGTAGGAGCTAGCGAGGGAACAGATACGCAGTATTTT
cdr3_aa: CASSVGASEGTDTQYF

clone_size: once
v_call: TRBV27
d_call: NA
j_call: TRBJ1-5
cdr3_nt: TGTGCCAGCGGAATCAGGGGTGATCAGCCCCAGCATTTT
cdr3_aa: CASGIRGDQPQHF

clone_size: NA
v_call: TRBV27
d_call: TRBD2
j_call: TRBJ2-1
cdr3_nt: TGTGCCAGCAGTGTGCGGGGGGGGGCCTACAATGAGCAGTTCTTC
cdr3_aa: CASSVRGGAYNEQFF

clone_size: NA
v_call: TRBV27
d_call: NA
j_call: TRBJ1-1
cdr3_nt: TGTGCCAGCAGTTTGCGCCCTATGAACACTGAAGCTTTCTTT
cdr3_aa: CASSLRPMNTEAFF

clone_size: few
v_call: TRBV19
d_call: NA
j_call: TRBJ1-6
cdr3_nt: TGTGCCAGTAGCTTCGGGACACCTGATAATTCACCCCTCCACTTT
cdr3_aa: CASSFGTPDNSPLHF

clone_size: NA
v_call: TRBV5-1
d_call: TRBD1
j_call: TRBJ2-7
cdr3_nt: TGCGCCAGCAGCTTGGACGGGACAGAGTTGTACGAGCAGTACTTC
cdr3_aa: CASSLDGTELYEQYF

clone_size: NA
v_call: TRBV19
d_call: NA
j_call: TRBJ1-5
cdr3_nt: TGTGCCAGTACCACCGTACCTCAGGGAAGCAATCAGCCCCAGCATTTT
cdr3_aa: CASTTVPQGSNQPQHF

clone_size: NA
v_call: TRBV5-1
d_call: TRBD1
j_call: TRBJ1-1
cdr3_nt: TGCGCCAGCCGACAGGGGGATAACACTGAAGCTTTCTTT
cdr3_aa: CASRQGDNTEAFF

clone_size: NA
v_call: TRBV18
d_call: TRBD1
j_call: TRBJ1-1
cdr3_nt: TGTGCCAGCTCAGTCCCGGGACAGGGGGGATCAGAAACTGAAGCTTTCTTT
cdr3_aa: CASSVPGQGGSETEAFF

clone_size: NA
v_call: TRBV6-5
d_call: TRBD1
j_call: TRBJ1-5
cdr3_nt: TGTGCCAGCAGTCGTGGGGACAGGGATAATCAGCCCCAGCATTTT
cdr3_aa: CASSRGDRDNQPQHF

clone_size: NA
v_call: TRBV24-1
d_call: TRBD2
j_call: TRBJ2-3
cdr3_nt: TGTGCCACCAGTGATTCGCTAGCGGGGGGGGGAGATACGCAGTATTTT
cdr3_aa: CATSDSLAGGGDTQYF

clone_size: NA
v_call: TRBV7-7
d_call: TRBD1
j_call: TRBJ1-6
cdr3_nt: TGTGCCAGCAGCTTACGGACAGGCAGGGATTCACCCCTCCACTTT
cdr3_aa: CASSLRTGRDSPLHF

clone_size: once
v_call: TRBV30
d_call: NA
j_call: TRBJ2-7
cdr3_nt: TGTGCCTGGGACTCCCGGACAGACTCCTACGAGCAGTACTTC
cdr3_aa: CAWDSRTDSYEQYF

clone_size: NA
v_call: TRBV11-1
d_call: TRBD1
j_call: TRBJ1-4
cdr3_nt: TGTGCCAGCAGCTCCGACAGGGTGGGCGAAAAACTGTTTTTT
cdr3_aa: CASSSDRVGEKLFF

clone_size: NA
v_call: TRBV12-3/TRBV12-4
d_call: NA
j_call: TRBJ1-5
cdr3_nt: TGTGCCAGCAGTTTCGGCAGGGATCAGCCCCAGCATTTT
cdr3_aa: CASSFGRDQPQHF

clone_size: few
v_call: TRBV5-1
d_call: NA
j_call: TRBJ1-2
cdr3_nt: TGCGCCAGCAGCTTCGTTAGGACCAGCCCGGGAGGCTACACCTTC
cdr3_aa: CASSFVRTSPGGYTF

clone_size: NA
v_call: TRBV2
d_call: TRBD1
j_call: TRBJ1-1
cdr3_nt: TGTGCCAGCAGGACAGGGAGGCTGACGAACACTGAAGCTTTCTTT
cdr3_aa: CASRTGRLTNTEAFF

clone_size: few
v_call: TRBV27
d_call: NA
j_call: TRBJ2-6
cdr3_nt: TGTGCCAGCGCCGCCTCCGGGGGGCCCGGGGCCAACGTCCTGACTTTC
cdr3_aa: CASAASGGPGANVLTF

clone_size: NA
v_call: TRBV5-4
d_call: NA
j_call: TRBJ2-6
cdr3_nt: TGTGCCAGCAGCTTGGTTCCGGGGAACTCTGGGGCCAACGTCCTGACTTTC
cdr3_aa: CASSLVPGNSGANVLTF

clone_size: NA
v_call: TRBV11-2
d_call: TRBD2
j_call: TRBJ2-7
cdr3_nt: TGTGCCAGCAGCCCACGACTAGCGGGATCCTCCTACGAGCAGTACTTC
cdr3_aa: CASSPRLAGSSYEQYF

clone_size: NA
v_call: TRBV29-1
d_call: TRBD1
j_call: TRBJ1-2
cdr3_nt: TGCAGCGTTGAAGATCGGGGAGGGACAGGCAAATTCTATGGCTACACCTTC
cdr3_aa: CSVEDRGGTGKFYGYTF

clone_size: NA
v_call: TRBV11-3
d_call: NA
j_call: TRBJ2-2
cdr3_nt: TGTGCCAGCAGCCCTGTAATCGGGGACACCGGGGAGCTGTTTTTT
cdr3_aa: CASSPVIGDTGELFF

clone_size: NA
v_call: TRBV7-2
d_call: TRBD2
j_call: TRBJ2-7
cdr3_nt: TGTGCCAGCAGCTCCCGGGGGGGCAGGGGAGGATACGAGCAGTACTTC
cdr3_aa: CASSSRGGRGGYEQYF

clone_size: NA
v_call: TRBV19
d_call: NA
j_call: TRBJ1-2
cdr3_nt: TGTGCCAGTAGTCCCCTGGACAGAGATGGCTACACCTTC
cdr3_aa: CASSPLDRDGYTF

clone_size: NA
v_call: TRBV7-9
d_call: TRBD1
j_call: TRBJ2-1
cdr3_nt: TGTGCCAGCAGCCTGGGACAGGGTGCCTACAATGAGCAGTTCTTC
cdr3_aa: CASSLGQGAYNEQFF

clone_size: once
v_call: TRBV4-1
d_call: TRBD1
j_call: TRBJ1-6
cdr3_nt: TGCGCCAGCAGCCAAGGGAGACAGGGAAGGAAAGATTCACCCCTCCACTTT
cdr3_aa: CASSQGRQGRKDSPLHF

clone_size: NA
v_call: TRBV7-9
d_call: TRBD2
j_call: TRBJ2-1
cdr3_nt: TGTGCCAGCAGCTTAGGGGGACTAGCGTACAATGAGCAGTTCTTC
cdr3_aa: CASSLGGLAYNEQFF

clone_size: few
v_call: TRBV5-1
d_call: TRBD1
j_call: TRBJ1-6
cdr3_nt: TGCGCCAGCAGCAACGGACAGGGGGATTCACCCCTCCACTTT
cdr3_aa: CASSNGQGDSPLHF

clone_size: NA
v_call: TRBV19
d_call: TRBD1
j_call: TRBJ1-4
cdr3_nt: TGTGCCAGTAGTATCCGACAGGGGGCAGAAAAACTGTTTTTT
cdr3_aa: CASSIRQGAEKLFF

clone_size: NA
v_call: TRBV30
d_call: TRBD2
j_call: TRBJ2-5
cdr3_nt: TGTGCCTGGAGTGCCGGACTAGCGTGGGAGACCCAGTACTTC
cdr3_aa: CAWSAGLAWETQYF

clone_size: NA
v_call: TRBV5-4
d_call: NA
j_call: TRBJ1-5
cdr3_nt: TGTGCCAGCAGCTCCGGGGGGGGCGCGAGGAGCAATCAGCCCCAGCATTTT
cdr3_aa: CASSSGGGARSNQPQHF

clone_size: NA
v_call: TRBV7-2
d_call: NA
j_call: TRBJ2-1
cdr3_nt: TGTGCCAGCAGCTTAGCGGGGCGGAATGAGCAGTTCTTC
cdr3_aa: CASSLAGRNEQFF

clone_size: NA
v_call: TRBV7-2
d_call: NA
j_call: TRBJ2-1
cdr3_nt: TGTGCCAGCAGCCTCCCCCCGGGTGGAGGGGGCCACAATGAGCAGTTCTTC
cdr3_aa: CASSLPPGGGGHNEQFF

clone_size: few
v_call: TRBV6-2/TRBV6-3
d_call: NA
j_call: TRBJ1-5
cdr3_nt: TGTGCCAGCAGTTTGTATCGTACAGACAATCAGCCCCAGCATTTT
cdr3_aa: CASSLYRTDNQPQHF

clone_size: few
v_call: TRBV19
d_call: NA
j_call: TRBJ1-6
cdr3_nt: TGTGCCAGTAGTATAGGCCGGGTACGATCACCCCTCCACTTT
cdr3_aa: CASSIGRVRSPLHF

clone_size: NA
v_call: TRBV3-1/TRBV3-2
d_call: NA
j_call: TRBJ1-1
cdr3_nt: TGTGCCAGCAGCCAAACGCCCCGGAGGGGTTTGAACACTGAAGCTTTCTTT
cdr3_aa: CASSQTPRRGLNTEAFF

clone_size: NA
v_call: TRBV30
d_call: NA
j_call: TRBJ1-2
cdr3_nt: TGTGCCTGGAAAGGGGGAGGGAACTATGGCTACACCTTC
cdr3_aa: CAWKGGGNYGYTF

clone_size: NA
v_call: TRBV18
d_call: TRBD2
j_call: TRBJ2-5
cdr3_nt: TGTGCCAGCTCACCGGGACTAGTAGGAGAAGAGACCCAGTACTTC
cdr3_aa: CASSPGLVGEETQYF

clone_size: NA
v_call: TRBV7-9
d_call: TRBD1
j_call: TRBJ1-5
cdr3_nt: TGTGCCAGCAGCCGGACAGGGAGGGCTCAGCCCCAGCATTTT
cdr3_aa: CASSRTGRAQPQHF

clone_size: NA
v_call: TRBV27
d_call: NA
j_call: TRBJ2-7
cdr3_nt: TGTGCCAGCAGTTTCCAGAAGACCTACGAGCAGTACTTC
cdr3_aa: CASSFQKTYEQYF

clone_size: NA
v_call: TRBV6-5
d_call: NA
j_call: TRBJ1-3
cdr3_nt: TGTGCCAGCGTTTCTCTACTGGGAAACACCATATATTTT
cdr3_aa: CASVSLLGNTIYF

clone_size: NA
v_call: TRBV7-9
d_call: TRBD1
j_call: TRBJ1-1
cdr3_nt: TGTGCCAGCAGCTCCCACAGGGGGCAGGACACTGAAGCTTTCTTT
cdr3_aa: CASSSHRGQDTEAFF

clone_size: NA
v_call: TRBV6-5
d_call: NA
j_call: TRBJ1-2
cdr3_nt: TGTGCCAGCGGAGAGCTAATCACCAACTATGGCTACACCTTC
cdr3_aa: CASGELITNYGYTF

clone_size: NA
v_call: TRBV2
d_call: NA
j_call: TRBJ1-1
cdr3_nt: TGTGCCAGCAGGATCAGGGGTCAGAACACTGAAGCTTTCTTT
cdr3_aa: CASRIRGQNTEAFF

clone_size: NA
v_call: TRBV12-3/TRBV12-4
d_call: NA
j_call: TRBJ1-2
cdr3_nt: TGTGCCGTGCCTCGAGGTTACTATGGCTACACCTTC
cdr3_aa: CAVPRGYYGYTF

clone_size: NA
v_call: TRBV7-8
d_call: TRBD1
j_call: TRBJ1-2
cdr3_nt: TGTGCCAGCAGCCTGCGGACAGGGGGCCTTCCTACTAACTATGGCTACACCTTC
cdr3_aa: CASSLRTGGLPTNYGYTF

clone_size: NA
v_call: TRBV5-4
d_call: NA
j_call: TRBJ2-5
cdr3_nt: TGTGCCAGCAGCTTGGAGGTTGGGGCAGGGTCGCAGACCCAGTACTTC
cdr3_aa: CASSLEVGAGSQTQYF

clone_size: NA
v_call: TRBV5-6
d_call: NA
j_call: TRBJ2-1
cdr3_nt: TGTGCCAGCGCTCCGAGCCCCGCGGGGAATGAGCAGTTCTTC
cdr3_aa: CASAPSPAGNEQFF

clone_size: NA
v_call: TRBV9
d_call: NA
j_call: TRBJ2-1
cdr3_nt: TGTGCCAGCACTCCAGTCTCCCTCAATGAGCAGTTCTTC
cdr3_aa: CASTPVSLNEQFF

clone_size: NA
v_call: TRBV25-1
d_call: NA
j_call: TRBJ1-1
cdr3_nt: TGTGCCAGCAGTAGGGGCCACGGCACTGAAGCTTTCTTT
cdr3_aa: CASSRGHGTEAFF

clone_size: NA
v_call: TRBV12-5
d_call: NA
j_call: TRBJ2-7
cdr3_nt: TGTGCTAGTGGTTTGGCCCCGGCAGGGCGAAGATTTTACGAGCAGTACTTC
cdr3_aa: CASGLAPAGRRFYEQYF